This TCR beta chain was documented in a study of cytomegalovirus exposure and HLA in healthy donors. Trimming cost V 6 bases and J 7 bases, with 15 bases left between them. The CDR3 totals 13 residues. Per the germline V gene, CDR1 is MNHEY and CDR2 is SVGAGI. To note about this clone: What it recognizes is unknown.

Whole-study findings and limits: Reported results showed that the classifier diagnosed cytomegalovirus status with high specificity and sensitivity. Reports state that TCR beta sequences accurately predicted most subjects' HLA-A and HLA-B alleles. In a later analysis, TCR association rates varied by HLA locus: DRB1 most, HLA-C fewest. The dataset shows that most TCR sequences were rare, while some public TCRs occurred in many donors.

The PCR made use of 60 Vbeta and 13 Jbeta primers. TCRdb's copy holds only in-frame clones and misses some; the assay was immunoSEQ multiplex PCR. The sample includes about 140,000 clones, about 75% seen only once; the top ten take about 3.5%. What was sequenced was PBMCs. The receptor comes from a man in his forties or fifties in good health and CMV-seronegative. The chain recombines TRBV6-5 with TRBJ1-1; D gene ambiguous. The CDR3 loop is CASSQYSGLEAFF. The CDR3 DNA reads TGTGCCAGCAGCCAATATTCTGGCCTTGAAGCTTTCTTT.